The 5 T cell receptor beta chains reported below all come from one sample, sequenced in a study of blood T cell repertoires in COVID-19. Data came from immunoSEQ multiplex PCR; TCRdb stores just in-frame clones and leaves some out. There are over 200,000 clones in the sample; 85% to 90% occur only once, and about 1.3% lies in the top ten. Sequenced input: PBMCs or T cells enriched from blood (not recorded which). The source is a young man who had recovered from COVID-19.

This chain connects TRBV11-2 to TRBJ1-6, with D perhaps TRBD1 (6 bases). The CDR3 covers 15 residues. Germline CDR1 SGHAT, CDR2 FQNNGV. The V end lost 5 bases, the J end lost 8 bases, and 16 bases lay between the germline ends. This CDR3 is CASSKLQGWDSPLHF. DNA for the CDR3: TGTGCCAGCAGCAAATTACAGGGTTGGGATTCACCCCTCCACTTT.

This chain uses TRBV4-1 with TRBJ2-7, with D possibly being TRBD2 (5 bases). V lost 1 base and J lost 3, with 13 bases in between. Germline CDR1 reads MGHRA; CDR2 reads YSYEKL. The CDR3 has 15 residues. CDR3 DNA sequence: TGCGCCAGCAGCCAAGTCGACGGGAACCACTACGAGCAGTACTTC. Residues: CASSQVDGNHYEQYF.

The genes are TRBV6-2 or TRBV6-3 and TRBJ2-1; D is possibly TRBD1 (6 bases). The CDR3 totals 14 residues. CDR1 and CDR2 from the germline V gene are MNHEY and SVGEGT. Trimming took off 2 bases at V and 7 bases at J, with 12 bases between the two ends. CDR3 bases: TGTGCCAGCAGTTACGAGACCCAGGGGAATGAGCAGTTCTTC. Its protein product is CASSYETQGNEQFF.

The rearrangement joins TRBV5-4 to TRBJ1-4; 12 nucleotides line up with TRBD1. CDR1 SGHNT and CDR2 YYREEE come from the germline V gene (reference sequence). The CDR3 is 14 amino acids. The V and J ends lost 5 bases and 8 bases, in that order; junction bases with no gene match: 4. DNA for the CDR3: TGTGCCAGCAGACCCGGGACAGGGGGCGAAAAACTGTTTTTT. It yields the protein CASRPGTGGEKLFF.

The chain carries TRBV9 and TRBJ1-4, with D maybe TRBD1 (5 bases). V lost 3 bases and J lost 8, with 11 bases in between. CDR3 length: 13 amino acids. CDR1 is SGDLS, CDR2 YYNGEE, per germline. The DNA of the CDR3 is TGTGCCAGCAGCGACGACAGTGAAGAAAAACTGTTTTTT. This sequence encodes CASSDDSEEKLFF. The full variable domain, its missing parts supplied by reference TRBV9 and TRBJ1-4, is DSGVTQTPKHLITATGQRVTLRCSPRSGDLSVYWYQQSLDQGLQFLIQYYNGEERAKGNILERFSAQQFPDLHSELNLSSLELGDSALYFCASSDDSEEKLFFGSGTQLSVL.